This passage covers 23 T cell receptor beta chains from one sample sequenced in a study of cytomegalovirus exposure and HLA in healthy donors (TCRdb year 2017). The method behind the library was the immunoSEQ multiplex PCR assay. For the multiplex PCR, a mixture combining 60 forward primers for TCR Vbeta segments and 13 reverse primers for TCR Jbeta segments was used. Entries here come from immuneACCESS through TCRdb and include only in-frame sequences with V and J called. Some clones fail to appear in such tables; in the studies checked, an unresolved V gene covers under half of the shortfall, and the cause of the remainder is unknown. In this sample the table shows around 130,000 clones, approximately 72% of which occur a single time. 6.5% of the sample is in the top ten clones. Sequencing was done on a sample of PBMCs. Source of these receptors: a woman aged 55-69 years in good health and CMV-seronegative.

The gene calls are TRBV4-3 and TRBJ2-7; 8 positions agree with TRBD2. There are 16 residues in the CDR3. V shed 3 bases and J 7 bases; nucleotides not matched to a gene: 14. CDR1 and CDR2 (germline): LGHNA, YSLEER. CDR3 in DNA: TGCGCCAGCAGCCAGCCCGGCGGGGGGCGCAATGGGGAGCAGTACTTC. It translates to CASSQPGGGRNGEQYF.

V usage is TRBV29-1 and J usage is TRBJ2-7, with 9 positions matching TRBD1. V lost 2 bases to trimming and J lost 8 bases; unmatched junction nucleotides: 13. This CDR3 has 15 amino acids. The germline CDR1 and CDR2 sequences are SQVTM and ANQGSEA. CDR3 nucleotide sequence: TGCAGCGTTGAACCCTCCGGGACAGGGAATTCAAAGCAGTACTTC. Its translation is CSVEPSGTGNSKQYF.

The rearrangement links TRBV6-5 to TRBJ2-5, with TRBD2 matching 9 bases. CDR3 length equals 15 residues. Germline V gene data show CDR1 as MNHEY and CDR2 as SVGAGI. J was trimmed by 1 base and V by 6 bases; bases with no gene match: 6. The CDR3: CASSSSGVGQETQYF. CDR3 in DNA: TGTGCCAGCAGCTCTAGCGGGGTGGGCCAAGAGACCCAGTACTTC.

V usage is TRBV6-1 and J usage is TRBJ1-5; D is unclear. Germline-derived CDR1 and CDR2 are MNHNS and SASEGT. This CDR3 contains 14 residues. Trimming shortened V by 7 bases and J by 5 bases, and 15 bases separated the two germline ends. Here the CDR3 DNA reads TGTGCCAGCATGTCCCGGGGAGGCGATCAGCCCCAGCATTTT. Amino acids: CASMSRGGDQPQHF.

The chain recombines TRBV19 with TRBJ1-4; D is unresolved. The germline V and J ends were trimmed by 7 bases and 5 bases, with 17 bases remaining between them. The CDR3 spans 15 residues. CDR1 and CDR2 from the germline V gene are LNHDA and SQIVND (reference sequence). As DNA, the CDR3 is TGTGCCAGTACGGTGGGTCGAGGGAACAATGAAAAACTGTTTTTT. Translation gives CASTVGRGNNEKLFF. Together with reference TRBV19 and TRBJ1-4, the CDR3 gives the full variable domain: DGGITQSPKYLFRKEGQNVTLSCEQNLNHDAMYWYRQDPGQGLRLIYYSQIVNDFQKGDIAEGYSVSREKKESFPLTVTSAQKNPTAFYLCASTVGRGNNEKLFFGSGTQLSVL.

The table lists this clone with a few counts. The gene calls are TRBV19 and TRBJ2-1, with a tentative D call TRBD1 (6 bases). Germline V gives CDR1 LNHDA, CDR2 SQIVND (reference sequence). The CDR3 totals 13 residues. V was shortened by 5 bases and J by 7 bases, with 12 bases between the two germline ends. The CDR3 nucleotides are TGTGCCAGTAGTTTCAGGGGTGGGAATGAGCAGTTCTTC. It yields the protein CASSFRGGNEQFF.

The chain carries TRBV11-3 and TRBJ2-1; 8 bases map to TRBD2. CDR1 is SGHNT, CDR2 YENEEA, per germline. V gave up 1 base and J gave up 6 bases; unmatched junction bases: 2. CDR3 length: 14 residues. The CDR3 loop is CASSLAGRGNEQFF. The CDR3 region has the DNA TGTGCCAGCAGCTTAGCCGGGAGGGGCAATGAGCAGTTCTTC.

This chain connects TRBV9 to TRBJ2-2; TRBD1 is a possible D gene (6 bases). Trimming stripped 4 bases from V and 7 bases from J, with 11 bases between. CDR3 length: 13 residues. Germline CDR1 is SGDLS and CDR2 is YYNGEE. CDR3 loop: CASSIQGLGELFF. In DNA, the CDR3 is TGTGCCAGCAGCATCCAGGGGCTCGGGGAGCTGTTTTTT.

V usage is TRBV6-5 and J usage is TRBJ1-2, with TRBD1 as a possible D gene (5 bases). V was shortened by 6 bases and J by 4 bases, with 15 bases between the two germline ends. The CDR3 extends over 14 amino acids. CDR1 and CDR2 (germline): MNHEY, SVGAGI. CDR3 nucleotides: TGTGCCAGCAGAAGGGGCAGAAGCTTCTATGGCTACACCTTC. This encodes CASRRGRSFYGYTF.

The chain combines TRBV2 with TRBJ2-3; 12 nucleotides align to TRBD2. Germline CDR1 SNHLY, CDR2 FYNNEI. The CDR3 is 16 amino acids. V gave up 6 bases and J gave up 1 base; unmatched junction bases: 5. CDR3 loop: CASSLRTSGGTDTQYF. The CDR3, as DNA: TGTGCCAGCAGCCTTAGGACTAGCGGGGGCACAGATACGCAGTATTTT.

V gene TRBV15 combines with J gene TRBJ1-1; TRBD1 matches 8 bases. The CDR3 consists of 16 residues. The germline CDR1 and CDR2 sequences are LNHNV and YYDKDF (reference sequence). Unmatched junction bases numbered 7, after V lost 3 bases and J lost 1 base. CDR3 sequence: CATSSFQGAGNTEAFF. The CDR3 DNA follows: TGTGCCACCAGCAGCTTTCAGGGGGCTGGGAACACTGAAGCTTTCTTT.

The rearrangement joins TRBV6-5 to TRBJ2-7; D call uncertain. V gave up 10 bases and J gave up 2 bases, with 18 bases separating them. The V gene's germline CDR1 is MNHEY and CDR2 SVGAGI. The CDR3 length is 14 residues. CDR3 in DNA: TGTGCCACCCACATGGCAGGCCGAACCTACGAGCAGTACTTC. This gives the protein CATHMAGRTYEQYF.

This rearrangement joins TRBV29-1 to TRBJ2-7, with TRBD1 matching 8 bases. V shed 1 base, J shed 2 bases, and the junction held 10 bases outside the gene matches. This CDR3 spans 16 amino acids. The V gene's germline CDR1 is SQVTM and CDR2 ANQGSEA. CDR3 DNA: TGCAGCGTTGAAGTACAAGGACAGGGTCGGGCCTACGAGCAGTACTTC. Encoded protein: CSVEVQGQGRAYEQYF.

V is TRBV6-6 and J is TRBJ1-1; 9 bases align to TRBD1. Trimming at V came to 7 bases and at J to 7 bases, leaving 10 bases not matched to a gene. CDR3 size: 14 residues. Germline CDR1 is MNHNY and CDR2 is SVGAGI (reference sequence). The CDR3 spells CASTGRRQGVEAFF. The CDR3 bases are TGTGCCAGCACCGGACGTCGACAGGGGGTTGAAGCTTTCTTT.

This rearrangement joins TRBV7-5 to TRBJ2-3; the table assigns TRBD2, which was not confirmed against the DNA. TRBV7-5 is shown as a pseudogene. This CDR3 has 17 residues. In nucleotides, the CDR3 is TGTGTCAGAAGCTTACCCCTAGCGGGAGGGCCCACAGATACGCAGTATTTT. As protein: CVRSLPLAGGPTDTQYF.

This clone was observed a few times. The V call is TRBV4-1, the J call TRBJ2-3, with 9 bases matching TRBD2. V shed 3 bases and J 4 bases; nucleotides not matched to a gene: 5. This CDR3 contains 15 residues. Germline V lookup: CDR1 MGHRA, CDR2 YSYEKL. Here the CDR3 reads CASSHNSGGPDTQYF. DNA for the CDR3: TGCGCCAGCAGCCATAATAGCGGGGGCCCAGATACGCAGTATTTT.

Only a few counts were recorded for this clone. This chain links TRBV7-2 with TRBJ1-4; D uncertain. V was trimmed by 4 bases and J by 7 bases, leaving 16 bases between them. Germline V CDR1 and CDR2: SGHTA, FQGNSA. The CDR3 spans 15 residues. CDR3 sequence: CASSWPGNPTEKLFF. The CDR3 DNA follows: TGTGCCAGCAGCTGGCCCGGGAACCCCACTGAAAAACTGTTTTTT. Together with reference TRBV7-2 and TRBJ1-4, the CDR3 gives the full variable domain: GAGVSQSPSNKVTEKGKDVELRCDPISGHTALYWYRQSLGQGLEFLIYFQGNSAPDKSGLPSDRFSAERTGGSVSTLTIQRTQQEDSAVYLCASSWPGNPTEKLFFGSGTQLSVL.

This clone was counted a single time. The genes are TRBV7-2 and TRBJ2-7, with 12 bases aligning to TRBD2. Germline V lookup: CDR1 SGHTA, CDR2 FQGNSA. The trim removed 2 bases at V and 2 bases at J, leaving 1 base unmatched. The CDR3 covers 15 residues. The CDR3 coding sequence is TGTGCCAGCAGCTTACGACTAGCGGGAGCCTACGAGCAGTACTTC. Its protein is CASSLRLAGAYEQYF.

This clone was seen more than once but under ten times. V gene TRBV7-9 combines with J gene TRBJ2-4; 8 bases fit TRBD1. The CDR3 has 14 residues. V trimming: 6 bases; J trimming: 3 bases; junction bases outside the gene matches: 4. Germline V gene sequence: CDR1 SEHNR, CDR2 FQNEAQ (reference sequence). The CDR3 bases are TGTGCCAGCAGTAAGGACAGGGTCAAAAACATTCAGTACTTC. Amino acids: CASSKDRVKNIQYF.

The V and J genes are TRBV7-8 and TRBJ2-3; 9 bases map to TRBD1. Trimming took 5 bases from V and 2 from J; bases not matched to a gene: 8. The CDR3 extends over 16 amino acids. Germline CDR1 SGHVS, CDR2 FQNEAQ. The CDR3 DNA reads as TGTGCCAGCAGCCCCAGGACAGGGGCCACCACAGATACGCAGTATTTT. Protein sequence: CASSPRTGATTDTQYF. Filled out from reference TRBV7-8 and TRBJ2-3, the complete variable domain reads GAGVSQSPRYKVAKRGQDVALRCDPISGHVSLFWYQQALGQGPEFLTYFQNEAQLDKSGLPSDRFFAERPEGSVSTLKIQRTQQEDSAVYLCASSPRTGATTDTQYFGPGTRLTVL.

This clone was picked up one time. Different DNA sequences within this sample yield the same CDR3. The rearrangement joins TRBV2 to TRBJ2-2; TRBD2 aligns across 7 bases. V lost 6 bases to trimming and J lost 5 bases; unmatched junction nucleotides: 6. This CDR3 has 14 residues. Germline-derived CDR1 and CDR2 are SNHLY and FYNNEI. CDR3 DNA sequence: TGTGCCAGCAGGATGGGGGGGGATACCGGGGAGCTGTTTTTT. Protein: CASRMGGDTGELFF.

A note on this clone: At the DNA level, this CDR3 is encoded by other sequences in the same sample as well. V and J are TRBV5-1 and TRBJ1-1, with D uncertain. Trimming shortened V by 0 bases and J by 1 base, and 7 bases separated the two germline ends. The CDR3 loop spans 14 amino acids. Germline-derived CDR1 and CDR2 are SGHRS and YFSETQ. The CDR3 DNA reads TGCGCCAGCAGCTTGGTCGGCGGGAACACTGAAGCTTTCTTT. Amino acids: CASSLVGGNTEAFF.

In this sample, this clone turned up once. The chain is built from TRBV5-1 and TRBJ2-5; 14 bases line up with TRBD2. This CDR3 contains 18 residues. The V gene end was trimmed by 3 bases and the J gene end by 3 bases; junction bases not matched to a gene: 10. CDR1 is SGHRS and CDR2 is YFSETQ in the germline V gene. The CDR3 DNA sequence: TGCGCCAGCAGCTCGCAACCCGTGACTAGCGGGGGGGAAGAGACCCAGTACTTC. It encodes CASSSQPVTSGGEETQYF.